This record looks at one T cell receptor beta chain sequence and its context. The sample is drawn from a study of CD8 T cells in ankylosing spondylitis. V lost 6 bases to trimming and J lost 12 bases, with 10 bases between them. This CDR3 is 10 amino acids long. Germline V gives CDR1 SGHTS, CDR2 YDEGEE. From the 5' RACE reads, TCRdb called clonotypes with MiXCR, one entry per CDR3 protein. The sample includes about 250,000 distinct CDR3 sequences, 15% to 20% of them seen just once. This TCR came from a male donor with ankylosing spondylitis or in good health (not recorded which). Sequences were obtained from blood, either unsorted or a sorted T cell fraction (not recorded which). The chain recombines TRBV5-8 with TRBJ2-1; no clear D. This CDR3 reads CASIPLGQFF. In DNA, the CDR3 is TGTGCCAGCATTCCCCTGGGGCAGTTCTTC.